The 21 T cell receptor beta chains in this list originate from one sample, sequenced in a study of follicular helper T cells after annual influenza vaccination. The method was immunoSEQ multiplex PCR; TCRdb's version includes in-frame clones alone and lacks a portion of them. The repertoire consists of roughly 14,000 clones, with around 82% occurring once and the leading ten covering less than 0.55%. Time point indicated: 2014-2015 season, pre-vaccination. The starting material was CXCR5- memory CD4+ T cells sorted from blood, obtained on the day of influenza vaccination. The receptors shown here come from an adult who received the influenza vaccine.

The CDR3 spells CASSVAGGQSTDTQYF. The CDR3 DNA follows: TGTGCCAGCAGCGTAGCGGGGGGGCAATCCACAGATACGCAGTATTTT. The chain has TRBV9 and TRBJ2-3; 8 nucleotides match TRBD2. The CDR3 spans 16 residues. The germline V gene encodes CDR1 SGDLS and CDR2 YYNGEE. J was trimmed by 2 bases and V by 0 bases; bases with no gene match: 5.

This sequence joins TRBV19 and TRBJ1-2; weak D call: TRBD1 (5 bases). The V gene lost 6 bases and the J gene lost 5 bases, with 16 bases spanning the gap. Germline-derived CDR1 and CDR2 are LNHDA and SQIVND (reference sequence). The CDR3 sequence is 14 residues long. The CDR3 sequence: CASRTQGGAYGYTF. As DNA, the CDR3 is TGTGCCAGTAGGACTCAGGGAGGGGCTTATGGCTACACCTTC.

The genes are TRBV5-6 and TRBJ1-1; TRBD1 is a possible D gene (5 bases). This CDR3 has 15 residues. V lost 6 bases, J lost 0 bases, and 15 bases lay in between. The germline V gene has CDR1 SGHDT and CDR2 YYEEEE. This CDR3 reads CASTLRGFMNTEAFF. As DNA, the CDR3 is TGTGCCAGCACCCTGCGGGGGTTCATGAACACTGAAGCTTTCTTT.

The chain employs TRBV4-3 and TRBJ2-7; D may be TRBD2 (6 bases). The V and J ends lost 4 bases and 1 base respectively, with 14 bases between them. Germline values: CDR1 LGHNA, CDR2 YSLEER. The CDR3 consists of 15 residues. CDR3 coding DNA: TGCGCCAGCAGCCCAGGGACTCATCTATCCTACGAGCAGTACTTC. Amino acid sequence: CASSPGTHLSYEQYF.

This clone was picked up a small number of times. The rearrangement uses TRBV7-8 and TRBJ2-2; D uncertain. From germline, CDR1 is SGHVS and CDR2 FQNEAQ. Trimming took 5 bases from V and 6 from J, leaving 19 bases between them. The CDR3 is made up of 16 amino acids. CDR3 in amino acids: CASSTRSFLESGELFF. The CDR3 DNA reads TGTGCCAGCAGCACGAGAAGCTTTCTAGAGTCCGGGGAGCTGTTTTTT.

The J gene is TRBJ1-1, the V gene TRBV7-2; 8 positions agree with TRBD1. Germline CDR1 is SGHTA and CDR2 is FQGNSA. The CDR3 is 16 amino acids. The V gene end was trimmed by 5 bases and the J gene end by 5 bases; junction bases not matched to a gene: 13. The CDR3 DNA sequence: TGTGCCAGCAGCACCGGGACAGGAACTTTTTATACTGAAGCTTTCTTT. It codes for CASSTGTGTFYTEAFF.

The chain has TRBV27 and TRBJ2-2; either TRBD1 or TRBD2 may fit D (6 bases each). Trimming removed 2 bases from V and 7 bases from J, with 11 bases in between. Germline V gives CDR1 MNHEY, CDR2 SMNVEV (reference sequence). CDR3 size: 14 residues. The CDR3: CASSLAGGHGELFF. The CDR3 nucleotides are TGTGCCAGCAGTTTAGCCGGGGGCCACGGGGAGCTGTTTTTT.

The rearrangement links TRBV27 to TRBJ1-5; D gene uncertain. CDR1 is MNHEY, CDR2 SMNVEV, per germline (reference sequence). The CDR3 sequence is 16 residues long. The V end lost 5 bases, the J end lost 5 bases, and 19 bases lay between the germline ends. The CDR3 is CASSQIAGNGDQPQHF. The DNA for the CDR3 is TGTGCCAGCAGTCAGATTGCGGGGAACGGGGATCAGCCCCAGCATTTT.

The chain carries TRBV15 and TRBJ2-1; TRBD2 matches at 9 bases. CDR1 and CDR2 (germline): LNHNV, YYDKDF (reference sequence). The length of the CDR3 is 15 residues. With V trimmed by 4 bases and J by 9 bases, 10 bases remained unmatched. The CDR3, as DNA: TGTGCCACCAGCATTCTGCGGGGGGGCCCGGTTGAGCAGTTCTTC. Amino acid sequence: CATSILRGGPVEQFF.

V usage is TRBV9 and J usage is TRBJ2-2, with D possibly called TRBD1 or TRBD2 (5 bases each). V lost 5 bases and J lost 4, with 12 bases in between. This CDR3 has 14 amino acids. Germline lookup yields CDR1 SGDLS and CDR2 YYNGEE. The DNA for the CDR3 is TGTGCCAGCAGAGCCGGGACCTCCACCGGGGAGCTGTTTTTT. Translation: CASRAGTSTGELFF.

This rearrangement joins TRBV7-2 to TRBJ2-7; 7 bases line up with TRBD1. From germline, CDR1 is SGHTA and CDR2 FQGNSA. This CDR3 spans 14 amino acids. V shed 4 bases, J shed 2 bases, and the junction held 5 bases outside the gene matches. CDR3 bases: TGTGCCAGCAGCTCGTTTCAGGGGGCCTACGAGCAGTACTTC. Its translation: CASSSFQGAYEQYF.

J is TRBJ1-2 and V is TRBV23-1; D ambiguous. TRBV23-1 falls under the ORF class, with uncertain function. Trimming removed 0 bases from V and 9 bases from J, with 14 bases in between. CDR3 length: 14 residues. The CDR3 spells CASSQSEDGVCYTF. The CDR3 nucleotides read TGCGCCAGCAGTCAATCGGAAGATGGGGTATGCTACACCTTC.

In nucleotides, the CDR3 is TGTGCCAGCAGTTCTAACCCGGTCTATGGCTACACCTTC. The encoded protein is CASSSNPVYGYTF. The chain employs TRBV27 and TRBJ1-2; D uncertain. The V end was cut by 4 bases, the J end by 4 bases, with 10 bases between. CDR3 length equals 13 residues. Looked up from germline, CDR1 is MNHEY and CDR2 is SMNVEV (reference sequence).

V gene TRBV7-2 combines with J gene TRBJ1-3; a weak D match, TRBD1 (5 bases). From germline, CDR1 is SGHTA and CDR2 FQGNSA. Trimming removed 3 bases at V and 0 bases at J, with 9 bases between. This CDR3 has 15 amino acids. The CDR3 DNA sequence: TGTGCCAGCAGCTTCGACAGATTCTCTGGAAACACCATATATTTT. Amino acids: CASSFDRFSGNTIYF.

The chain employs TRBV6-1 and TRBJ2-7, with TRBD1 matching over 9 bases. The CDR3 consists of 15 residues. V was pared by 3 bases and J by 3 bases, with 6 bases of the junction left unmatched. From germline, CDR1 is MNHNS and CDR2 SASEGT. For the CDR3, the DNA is TGTGCCAGCAGTGAGGGCGGGACAGGGAGCTACGAGCAGTACTTC. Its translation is CASSEGGTGSYEQYF.

CDR3 region: CASSRDRGREKLFF. In DNA form, the CDR3 reads TGTGCCAGCAGCCGGGACAGGGGGAGAGAAAAACTGTTTTTT. The chain couples TRBV9 to TRBJ1-4; 11 bases map to TRBD1. J gave up 8 bases and V 4 bases, and 4 bases lay outside the gene matches. The CDR3 is 14 residues long. Germline V CDR1 and CDR2: SGDLS, YYNGEE.

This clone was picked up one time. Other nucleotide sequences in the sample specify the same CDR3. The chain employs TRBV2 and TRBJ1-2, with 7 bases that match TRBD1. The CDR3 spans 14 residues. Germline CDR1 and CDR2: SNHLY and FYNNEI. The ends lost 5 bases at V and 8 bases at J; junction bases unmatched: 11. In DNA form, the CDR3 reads TGTGCCAGCAGTTACACTGACAGGGCAGAGGGCTACACCTTC. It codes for CASSYTDRAEGYTF.

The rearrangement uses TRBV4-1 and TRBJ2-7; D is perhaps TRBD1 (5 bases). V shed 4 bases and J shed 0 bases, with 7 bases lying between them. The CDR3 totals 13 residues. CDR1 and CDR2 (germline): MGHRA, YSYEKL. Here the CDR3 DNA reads TGCGCCAGCAGCCGTGACAGCTCCTACGAGCAGTACTTC. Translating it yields CASSRDSSYEQYF.

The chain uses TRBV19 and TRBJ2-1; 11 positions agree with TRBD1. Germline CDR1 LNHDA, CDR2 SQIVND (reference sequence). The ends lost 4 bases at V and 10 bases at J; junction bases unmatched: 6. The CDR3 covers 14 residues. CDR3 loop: CASSRGQGVGEQFF. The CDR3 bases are TGTGCCAGTAGTAGGGGACAGGGGGTCGGGGAGCAGTTCTTC.

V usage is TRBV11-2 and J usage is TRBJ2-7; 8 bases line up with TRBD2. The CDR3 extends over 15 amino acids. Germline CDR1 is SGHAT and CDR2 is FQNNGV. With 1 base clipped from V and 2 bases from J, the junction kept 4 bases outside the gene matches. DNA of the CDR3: TGTGCCAGCAGCTTAGTCGGGGGGGCGGCCTACGAGCAGTACTTC. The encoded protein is CASSLVGGAAYEQYF. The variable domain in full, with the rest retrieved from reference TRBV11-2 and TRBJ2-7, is EAGVAQSPRYKIIEKRQSVAFWCNPISGHATLYWYQQILGQGPKLLIQFQNNGVVDDSQLPKDRFSAERLKGVDSTLKIQPAKLEDSAVYLCASSLVGGAAYEQYFGPGTRLTVT.

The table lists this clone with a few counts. The CDR3 nucleotides read TGCGCCAGCAGCTTGTCCGGGGGGGCGGTTCATCAAGAGCAGTACTTC. Translating it yields CASSLSGGAVHQEQYF. The J gene is TRBJ2-7, the V gene TRBV5-1; 8 bases fit TRBD2. From germline, CDR1 is SGHRS and CDR2 YFSETQ. V was clipped by 1 base and J by 7 bases; unmatched bases: 13. CDR3 size: 16 residues.